The 30 T cell receptor beta chains presented below share a single source sample, sequenced in a study of OX40 agonist ivuxolimab in advanced cancers. TCRdb's table, derived via immunoSEQ multiplex PCR, lists solely in-frame clones and lacks some. Here the sample spans fewer than 55,000 clones, roughly nine tenths being singletons. The sample here was CD4+ or CD8+ T cells sorted from blood, taken in a trial of the OX40 agonist ivuxolimab. These receptors came from an adult with an advanced solid tumor such as melanoma, head and neck, liver or kidney cancer.

The chain carries TRBV9 and TRBJ2-2; no definite D call. The V gene lost 3 bases and the J gene lost 5 bases, with 20 bases spanning the gap. This CDR3 region has 17 residues. The germline gives CDR1 SGDLS, CDR2 YYNGEE. The CDR3 sequence: CASSARSGLTLTGELFF. The CDR3 bases are TGTGCCAGCAGCGCTCGTAGTGGCCTTACCTTGACCGGGGAGCTGTTTTTT.

This chain links TRBV19 with TRBJ1-2; D gene ambiguous. Germline V gives CDR1 LNHDA, CDR2 SQIVND (reference sequence). Trimming removed 11 bases from V and 2 bases from J, with 15 bases in between. This CDR3 has 13 amino acids. CDR3 protein: CAASIARNYGYTF. Written as DNA, the CDR3 is TGTGCCGCCAGTATAGCCAGAAACTATGGCTACACCTTC.

This rearrangement joins TRBV5-1 to TRBJ2-3; 8 bases map to TRBD2. The CDR3 runs to 18 residues. The V and J ends lost 5 bases and 2 bases, in that order; junction bases with no gene match: 16. Germline values: CDR1 SGHRS, CDR2 YFSETQ. Here the CDR3 DNA reads TGCGCCAGCAGTTTAGACGCCAGCGGGAGATTCTTCACAGATACGCAGTATTTT. Amino acid sequence: CASSLDASGRFFTDTQYF.

The chain joins TRBV18 to TRBJ2-1; 9 nucleotides match TRBD2. Per the germline V gene, CDR1 is KGHSH and CDR2 is LQKENI. This CDR3 is 15 amino acids long. V was pared by 6 bases and J by 5 bases, with 8 bases of the junction left unmatched. The CDR3 is CASSQGSGSHNEQFF. As DNA, the CDR3 is TGTGCCAGCTCCCAGGGTAGCGGGAGCCACAATGAGCAGTTCTTC.

V is TRBV30 and J is TRBJ2-3; maybe TRBD2 (5 bases). The CDR3 covers 14 residues. Germline loops: CDR1 GTSNPN, CDR2 SVGIG (reference sequence). V was pared by 0 bases and J by 0 bases, with 7 bases between. For the CDR3, the DNA is TGTGCCTGGAGTGTTTCGGGGAGCACAGATACGCAGTATTTT. Translating it yields CAWSVSGSTDTQYF.

The CDR3: CASSSPRTSSYEQYF. In DNA, the CDR3 is TGTGCCAGCAGCTCCCCCCGAACAAGCTCCTACGAGCAGTACTTC. This chain links TRBV6-6 with TRBJ2-7, with no clear D. Trimming left V 6 bases short and J 0 bases short, with 15 bases between. The CDR3 extends over 15 amino acids. Germline-derived CDR1 and CDR2 are MNHNY and SVGAGI (reference sequence).

V usage is TRBV6-1 and J usage is TRBJ2-3, with 7 bases lining up with TRBD2. Per germline, CDR1 MNHNS and CDR2 SASEGT. V was clipped by 1 base and J by 2 bases; unmatched bases: 6. The CDR3 contains 16 residues. CDR3 in DNA: TGTGCCAGCAGTGAAGTGGAAGCGGGGATCACAGATACGCAGTATTTT. Encoded protein: CASSEVEAGITDTQYF.

The gene calls are TRBV6-1 and TRBJ2-7, with D hard to call. With 4 bases removed from V and 1 base from J, the gap between germline ends came to 2 bases. The CDR3 spans 11 residues. The V gene's germline CDR1 is MNHNS and CDR2 SASEGT. The CDR3 spells CASSASYEQYF. CDR3 bases: TGTGCCAGCAGTGCGTCCTACGAGCAGTACTTC.

This chain uses TRBV5-4 with TRBJ1-2; D remains ambiguous. Germline V gene data show CDR1 as SGHNT and CDR2 as YYREEE (reference sequence). The V end lost 0 bases, the J end lost 2 bases, and 8 bases lay between the germline ends. The CDR3 has 14 residues. The CDR3 sequence: CASSLALSNYGYTF. The CDR3 DNA follows: TGTGCCAGCAGCTTGGCCCTCTCGAACTATGGCTACACCTTC.

The chain employs TRBV19 and TRBJ2-3, with 7 bases matching TRBD1. CDR1 is LNHDA, CDR2 SQIVND, per germline (reference sequence). CDR3 length: 15 amino acids. The V and J ends lost 5 bases and 0 bases, in that order; junction bases with no gene match: 5. DNA of the CDR3: TGTGCCAGTAGTCTACAGGGGTATAGCACAGATACGCAGTATTTT. Its protein is CASSLQGYSTDTQYF.

The count of this clone is one. The gene calls are TRBV28 and TRBJ2-5, with 13 bases aligning to TRBD2. CDR1 is MDHEN, CDR2 SYDVKM, per germline. V lost 4 bases and J lost 1; bases outside the gene matches: 6. The CDR3 totals 17 residues. The CDR3 sequence is CASSSAGLAGVQETQYF. The CDR3 DNA reads as TGTGCCAGCAGTTCCGCCGGACTAGCGGGAGTCCAAGAGACCCAGTACTTC.

The V and J genes are TRBV7-2 and TRBJ1-1; D might be TRBD1 (6 bases). This CDR3 region has 14 residues. The germline V gene has CDR1 SGHTA and CDR2 FQGNSA. Trimming pared 1 base from V and 5 bases from J, leaving 11 bases between. For the CDR3, the DNA is TGTGCCAGCAGCTTAGACGGGGGCCTTACTGAAGCTTTCTTT. It encodes CASSLDGGLTEAFF.

The CDR3 nucleotides are TGTGCCAGCAGCTTAGAAGCAGGGGACCGGGGCTACACCTTC. The encoded protein is CASSLEAGDRGYTF. This sequence joins TRBV7-2 and TRBJ1-2; D might be TRBD1 (6 bases). CDR3 length: 14 amino acids. Germline-derived CDR1 and CDR2 are SGHTA and FQGNSA. Deletions cut 1 base from V and 8 bases from J, with 14 bases between. Drawing the rest from reference TRBV7-2 and TRBJ1-2, the complete variable domain is GAGVSQSPSNKVTEKGKDVELRCDPISGHTALYWYRQSLGQGLEFLIYFQGNSAPDKSGLPSDRFSAERTGGSVSTLTIQRTQQEDSAVYLCASSLEAGDRGYTFGSGTRLTVV.

The genes are TRBV6-1 and TRBJ2-3, with D unclear. Germline-derived CDR1 and CDR2 are MNHNS and SASEGT. With 6 bases removed from V and 5 bases from J, the gap between germline ends came to 9 bases. CDR3 length: 12 residues. The CDR3: CASSLVEDTQYF. In nucleotides, the CDR3 is TGTGCCAGCAGCCTCGTAGAAGATACGCAGTATTTT.

The CDR3 sequence: CASSYPTSGETQYF. The CDR3 region has the DNA TGTGCCAGCAGTTACCCTACGTCTGGAGAGACCCAGTACTTC. This sequence joins TRBV6-6 and TRBJ2-5; D gene uncertain. The CDR3 extends over 14 amino acids. The V end lost 2 bases, the J end lost 4 bases, and 11 bases lay between the germline ends. CDR1 is MNHNY, CDR2 SVGAGI, per germline (reference sequence).

The J gene is TRBJ1-3, the V gene TRBV5-1; the match to TRBD1 covers 10 bases. Germline V gives CDR1 SGHRS, CDR2 YFSETQ. V shed 3 bases and J 1 base; nucleotides not matched to a gene: 4. The CDR3 spans 16 residues. The CDR3 DNA reads TGCGCCAGCAGCTGGGGGACAGGGGAGTCTGGAAACACCATATATTTT. This sequence encodes CASSWGTGESGNTIYF.

The chain links TRBV6-6 to TRBJ1-3; the D is unclear. The ends were cut back, 2 bases at V and 8 bases at J, with 4 bases in the middle. CDR3 length equals 11 residues. The germline V gene has CDR1 MNHNY and CDR2 SVGAGI (reference sequence). This CDR3 reads CASSYGYTIYF. CDR3 DNA sequence: TGTGCCAGCAGTTACGGTTACACCATATATTTT.

The chain is built from TRBV21-1 and TRBJ2-7; TRBD2 is taken as the D call from the table, unchecked against the DNA. TRBV21-1 is tagged as a pseudogene. The CDR3 is 18 residues long. CDR3 sequence: CASSKARAWGEGLYEQYF. CDR3 sequence (DNA): TGTGCCAGCAGCAAAGCTCGGGCGTGGGGGGAGGGCCTCTACGAGCAGTACTTC.

V usage is TRBV7-2 and J usage is TRBJ2-5, with a weak D call TRBD2 (6 bases). This CDR3 is built from 16 residues. Trimming removed 0 bases from V and 2 bases from J, with 13 bases in between. The germline V gene has CDR1 SGHTA and CDR2 FQGNSA. Here the CDR3 reads CASSLAGGNWQETQYF. CDR3 sequence (DNA): TGTGCCAGCAGCTTAGCTGGGGGGAATTGGCAAGAGACCCAGTACTTC.

This chain uses TRBV19 with TRBJ1-5; D unclear. Trimming took off 5 bases at V and 9 bases at J, with 11 bases between the two ends. Per germline, CDR1 LNHDA and CDR2 SQIVND (reference sequence). This CDR3 is 12 amino acids long. CDR3: CASSPLLGPQHF. CDR3 coding DNA: TGTGCCAGTAGTCCACTATTGGGGCCCCAGCATTTT.

V gene TRBV11-1 combines with J gene TRBJ1-6; TRBD1 might be the D (6 bases). The CDR3 runs to 13 residues. The ends were cut back, 4 bases at V and 9 bases at J, with 10 bases in the middle. Germline values: CDR1 SGHAT, CDR2 FQDESV (reference sequence). CDR3 bases: TGTGCCAGCAGCTATACAGGGAGTTCACCCCTCCACTTT. It translates to CASSYTGSSPLHF. Together with reference TRBV11-1 and TRBJ1-6, the CDR3 gives the full variable domain: EAEVAQSPRYKITEKSQAVAFWCDPISGHATLYWYRQILGQGPELLVQFQDESVVDDSQLPKDRFSAERLKGVDSTLKIQPAELGDSAMYLCASSYTGSSPLHFGNGTRLTVT.

V is TRBV5-1 and J is TRBJ2-4; the match to TRBD2 covers 10 bases. Germline assignment: CDR1 SGHRS and CDR2 YFSETQ. Trimming cost V 0 bases and J 6 bases; bases outside gene matches: 0. This CDR3 has 14 amino acids. The CDR3 loop is CASSLGLAGNIQYF. The CDR3 nucleotides read TGCGCCAGCAGCTTGGGACTAGCGGGAAACATTCAGTACTTC.

This sequence joins TRBV19 and TRBJ1-1, with 7 bases fitting TRBD1. Germline values: CDR1 LNHDA, CDR2 SQIVND (reference sequence). The V and J ends lost 5 bases and 1 base, in that order; junction bases with no gene match: 4. This CDR3 comprises 14 residues. In DNA form, the CDR3 reads TGTGCCAGTAGTCCCCGGGACAGGAACACTGAAGCTTTCTTT. Amino acid sequence: CASSPRDRNTEAFF.

The V and J genes are TRBV29-1 and TRBJ1-2; D unclear. Looked up from germline, CDR1 is SQVTM and CDR2 is ANQGSEA. Trimming removed 1 base at V and 5 bases at J, with 8 bases between. This CDR3 contains 12 residues. CDR3 DNA sequence: TGCAGCGTTGAAGTGTTGACATATGGCTACACCTTC. Protein: CSVEVLTYGYTF. The full variable domain, rest sourced from reference TRBV29-1 and TRBJ1-2, is SAVISQKPSRDICQRGTSLTIQCQVDSQVTMMFWYRQQPGQSLTLIATANQGSEATYESGFVIDKFPISRPNLTFSTLTVSNMSPEDSSIYLCSVEVLTYGYTFGSGTRLTVV.

Only one count was recorded for this clone. This rearrangement joins TRBV5-8 to TRBJ2-7; 10 bases match TRBD1. The J segment lost 3 bases and the V segment lost 4 bases, leaving 4 bases of the junction unmatched. Germline CDR1 reads SGHTS; CDR2 reads YDEGEE. The CDR3 is 14 amino acids. The CDR3 sequence: CASSPDRGIYEQYF. The CDR3 bases are TGTGCCAGCAGCCCGGACAGGGGGATCTACGAGCAGTACTTC.

This chain joins TRBV9 and TRBJ2-3; TRBD2 matches at 10 bases. V shed 3 bases, J shed 2 bases, and the junction held 3 bases outside the gene matches. CDR3 length: 15 amino acids. The germline CDR1 and CDR2 sequences are SGDLS and YYNGEE. CDR3 in amino acids: CASSGTSGYTDTQYF. CDR3 nucleotide sequence: TGTGCCAGCAGCGGGACTAGCGGATACACAGATACGCAGTATTTT.

This clone came up once. This rearrangement joins TRBV10-3 to TRBJ2-2; possibly TRBD2 for D (6 bases). Germline V gene sequence: CDR1 ENHRY, CDR2 SYGVKD. The CDR3 has 16 amino acids. V was shortened by 3 bases and J by 7 bases, with 18 bases between the two germline ends. The CDR3 here is CAISDPGRRRGGELFF. CDR3 nucleotides: TGTGCCATCAGTGACCCTGGACGGAGGAGGGGCGGGGAGCTGTTTTTT.

This clone has only a few counts. V gene TRBV11-2 combines with J gene TRBJ1-2, with D perhaps matching TRBD1 (5 bases). V was trimmed by 0 bases and J by 3 bases, leaving 11 bases between them. This CDR3 is 15 amino acids long. The germline gives CDR1 SGHAT, CDR2 FQNNGV. The CDR3 loop is CASSLDRGHHYGYTF. In nucleotides, the CDR3 is TGTGCCAGCAGCTTAGATAGAGGACACCACTATGGCTACACCTTC.

This chain links TRBV18 with TRBJ2-1; D is unresolved. V was clipped by 2 bases and J by 5 bases, with 10 bases between them. CDR1 is KGHSH, CDR2 LQKENI, per germline. The CDR3 is made up of 14 amino acids. The CDR3 reads CASSPGYSNNEQFF. The DNA of the CDR3 is TGTGCCAGCTCACCAGGGTACTCGAACAATGAGCAGTTCTTC. The full variable domain, its missing parts supplied by reference TRBV18 and TRBJ2-1, is NAGVMQNPRHLVRRRGQEARLRCSPMKGHSHVYWYRQLPEEGLKFMVYLQKENIIDESGMPKERFSAEFPKEGPSILRIQQVVRGDSAAYFCASSPGYSNNEQFFGPGTRLTVL.

The chain employs TRBV2 and TRBJ2-1, with a tentative D call TRBD2 (5 bases). Trimming took 1 base from V and 4 from J, leaving 14 bases between them. CDR3 size: 16 residues. Germline assignment: CDR1 SNHLY and CDR2 FYNNEI. CDR3 region: CASSEVTVRVYNEQFF. CDR3 in DNA: TGTGCCAGCAGTGAAGTGACGGTGAGGGTTTACAATGAGCAGTTCTTC.